The 24 T cell receptor beta chains reported below all come from one sample, sequenced in a study of cytomegalovirus exposure and HLA in healthy donors. The data were produced by immunoSEQ multiplex PCR, yet TCRdb's version contains in-frame clones alone and is incomplete. Of almost 200,000 clones listed, around 80% are singletons. The sample comprised PBMCs. These receptors originate from a woman in her twenties or thirties in good health and CMV-seronegative.

This chain joins TRBV15 and TRBJ1-1; no firm D call. Germline CDR1 and CDR2: LNHNV and YYDKDF (reference sequence). V dropped 1 base and J dropped 1 base, with 4 bases sitting between them. The CDR3 totals 13 residues. The CDR3 protein is CATSRGQNTEAFF. The CDR3 nucleotides read TGTGCCACCAGCAGAGGTCAGAACACTGAAGCTTTCTTT.

The V gene is TRBV29-1, the J gene TRBJ2-3; 7 nucleotides agree with TRBD2. Germline V lookup: CDR1 SQVTM, CDR2 ANQGSEA. The CDR3 consists of 14 residues. The V and J ends lost 5 bases and 6 bases, in that order; junction bases with no gene match: 11. For the CDR3, the DNA is TGCAGCGTTTCAAGGGACTACGACAGTGATACGCAGTATTTT. Its protein product is CSVSRDYDSDTQYF.

This clone was counted a few times. V and J are TRBV27 and TRBJ2-7; perhaps TRBD1 as D (6 bases). In germline, CDR1 is MNHEY, CDR2 SMNVEV (reference sequence). The CDR3 is 14 amino acids. V shed 8 bases and J shed 0 bases, with 14 bases lying between them. The CDR3 nucleotides are TGTGCCAGCCCCCGGACAGTCAGCTCCTACGAGCAGTACTTC. It translates to CASPRTVSSYEQYF.

The rearrangement uses TRBV13 and TRBJ2-3, with TRBD2 identical over 7 bases. From germline, CDR1 is PRHDT and CDR2 FYEKMQ (reference sequence). The ends lost 2 bases at V and 5 bases at J; junction bases unmatched: 7. This CDR3 has 15 residues. CDR3 nucleotide sequence: TGTGCCAGCAGCTTAACCAGCGGCGGGGGAGATACGCAGTATTTT. As protein: CASSLTSGGGDTQYF.

The CDR3 region is CASSPSGGLTDTQYF. As DNA, the CDR3 is TGTGCCAGCAGCCCAAGCGGGGGACTCACAGATACGCAGTATTTT. The chain is built from TRBV6-6 and TRBJ2-3; 8 nucleotides align to TRBD2. The length of the CDR3 is 15 residues. Germline V gives CDR1 MNHNY, CDR2 SVGAGI (reference sequence). Germline trimming cut 6 bases from V and 2 bases from J; bases unmatched to any gene: 7.

This clone was seen once. The V call is TRBV5-1, the J call TRBJ2-7; 10 bases align to TRBD1. Germline-derived CDR1 and CDR2 are SGHRS and YFSETQ. The CDR3 is made up of 19 amino acids. The ends lost 0 bases at V and 5 bases at J; junction bases unmatched: 17. CDR3 DNA: TGCGCCAGCAGCTTGGCTTCGAGTTCTTGGGGACAGGGGACCGACGAGCAGTACTTC. Its translation: CASSLASSSWGQGTDEQYF.

The J gene is TRBJ1-4, the V gene TRBV6-6, with TRBD1 as a possible D gene (6 bases). Germline V gene data show CDR1 as MNHNY and CDR2 as SVGAGI (reference sequence). This CDR3 spans 16 amino acids. Trimming removed 0 bases from V and 4 bases from J, with 12 bases in between. The CDR3: CASSYSVGQFNEKLFF. The CDR3 DNA follows: TGTGCCAGCAGTTACTCCGTCGGACAGTTTAATGAAAAACTGTTTTTT.

This clone was detected only a few times. The chain carries TRBV28 and TRBJ1-5; TRBD1 might be the D (5 bases). This CDR3 has 15 residues. Trimming stripped 7 bases from V and 1 base from J, with 14 bases between. Per germline, CDR1 MDHEN and CDR2 SYDVKM. The CDR3 nucleotides are TGTGCCAGCATAAGCGCAGGGTTGAGCAATCAGCCCCAGCATTTT. Translation: CASISAGLSNQPQHF.

The CDR3: CASSISYEQYF. The DNA for the CDR3 is TGTGCCAGCAGCATATCCTACGAGCAGTACTTC. This chain connects TRBV11-2 to TRBJ2-7; D call uncertain. Germline V gene data show CDR1 as SGHAT and CDR2 as FQNNGV. The CDR3 covers 11 residues. V was pared by 5 bases and J by 1 base, with 3 bases between.

The chain joins TRBV11-2 to TRBJ1-2; no firm D call. This CDR3 is 15 amino acids long. Trimming stripped 0 bases from V and 4 bases from J, with 12 bases between. Germline CDR1 SGHAT, CDR2 FQNNGV. CDR3 DNA: TGTGCCAGCAGCTTAGATCGGAGGGTGGGCTATGGCTACACCTTC. It codes for CASSLDRRVGYGYTF. The variable domain in full, completed from reference TRBV11-2 and TRBJ1-2, reads EAGVAQSPRYKIIEKRQSVAFWCNPISGHATLYWYQQILGQGPKLLIQFQNNGVVDDSQLPKDRFSAERLKGVDSTLKIQPAKLEDSAVYLCASSLDRRVGYGYTFGSGTRLTVV.

The rearrangement uses TRBV15 and TRBJ1-5, with 11 bases matching TRBD1. This CDR3 region has 15 residues. The J segment lost 3 bases and the V segment lost 5 bases, leaving 3 bases of the junction unmatched. From germline, CDR1 is LNHNV and CDR2 YYDKDF (reference sequence). The CDR3 region is CATSGTGGNNQPQHF. The CDR3 coding sequence is TGTGCCACCAGCGGGACAGGGGGTAACAATCAGCCCCAGCATTTT.

This clone was found a few times. V usage is TRBV10-2 and J usage is TRBJ2-1; 8 bases are a match to TRBD2. Germline V gives CDR1 WSHSY, CDR2 SAAADI. J lost 4 bases, V lost 7 bases, and 3 bases had no gene match. The CDR3 sequence is 13 residues long. Here the CDR3 DNA reads TGCGCCAGCACAGCGGGGGATTACAATGAGCAGTTCTTC. It yields the protein CASTAGDYNEQFF.

The chain employs TRBV6-1 and TRBJ1-2; D not resolved. The germline CDR1 and CDR2 sequences are MNHNS and SASEGT. Trimming took 2 bases from V and 4 from J, leaving 11 bases between them. The CDR3 is 14 amino acids. The CDR3: CASSEQVGFYGYTF. In nucleotides, the CDR3 is TGTGCCAGCAGTGAACAGGTTGGCTTCTATGGCTACACCTTC.

This rearrangement joins TRBV6-6 to TRBJ2-1; a possible D gene is TRBD1 (6 bases). V lost 0 bases, J lost 4 bases, and 10 bases lay in between. Germline CDR1 MNHNY, CDR2 SVGAGI (reference sequence). The CDR3 has 15 amino acids. CDR3 loop: CASSYSSGQYNEQFF. CDR3 DNA: TGTGCCAGCAGTTACTCTTCAGGACAGTACAATGAGCAGTTCTTC.

The chain couples TRBV11-2 to TRBJ2-1, with 9 positions matching TRBD1. With V trimmed by 0 bases and J by 8 bases, 17 bases remained unmatched. The CDR3 runs 19 residues. Germline-derived CDR1 and CDR2 are SGHAT and FQNNGV. This chain's CDR3 is CASSLDPSYRDRDQDEQFF. The CDR3 nucleotides read TGTGCCAGCAGCTTAGATCCCAGTTACCGGGACAGGGATCAGGATGAGCAGTTCTTC.

The J gene is TRBJ2-7, the V gene TRBV19; 7 bases match TRBD1. The CDR3 is made up of 14 amino acids. The germline gives CDR1 LNHDA, CDR2 SQIVND (reference sequence). Trimming at V came to 5 bases and at J to 7 bases, leaving 11 bases not matched to a gene. In nucleotides, the CDR3 is TGTGCCAGTAGTGCAACGACAGGGTTGGAGGAGCAGTACTTC. Its protein is CASSATTGLEEQYF.

The rearrangement links TRBV2 to TRBJ1-2; perhaps TRBD1 as D (5 bases). The CDR3 covers 14 residues. The ends were cut back, 1 base at V and 8 bases at J, with 14 bases in the middle. CDR1 is SNHLY, CDR2 FYNNEI, per germline. CDR3 sequence (DNA): TGTGCCAGCAGTGAAGACAGGTCTTTCGGAGGCTACACCTTC. Translation gives CASSEDRSFGGYTF. Drawing the rest from reference TRBV2 and TRBJ1-2, the complete variable domain is EPEVTQTPSHQVTQMGQEVILRCVPISNHLYFYWYRQILGQKVEFLVSFYNNEISEKSEIFDDQFSVERPDGSNFTLKIRSTKLEDSAMYFCASSEDRSFGGYTFGSGTRLTVV.

The chain has TRBV29-1 and TRBJ2-7, with TRBD1 identical over 8 bases. The V segment lost 3 bases and the J segment 6 bases; nucleotides outside the gene matches: 7. CDR3 length: 13 residues. Germline V CDR1 and CDR2: SQVTM, ANQGSEA. The CDR3 coding sequence is TGCAGCGTTGACTGGGACAGGACAGGCGAGCAGTACTTC. Translation: CSVDWDRTGEQYF.

V is TRBV5-1 and J is TRBJ2-3, with TRBD2 identical over 11 bases. Looked up from germline, CDR1 is SGHRS and CDR2 is YFSETQ. V shed 4 bases, J shed 6 bases, and the junction held 10 bases outside the gene matches. This CDR3 is 16 amino acids long. CDR3 bases: TGCGCCAGCAGCACAAGACTAGCGGGGTCCCCGGATACGCAGTATTTT. It translates to CASSTRLAGSPDTQYF.

The rearrangement links TRBV9 to TRBJ1-6, with 8 bases that match TRBD1. In germline, CDR1 is SGDLS, CDR2 YYNGEE. With V trimmed by 3 bases and J by 6 bases, 2 bases remained unmatched. The CDR3 contains 14 residues. For the CDR3, the DNA is TGTGCCAGCAGCGCAGGGGGCTCTAATTCACCCCTCCACTTT. Its translation: CASSAGGSNSPLHF. The entire variable domain, with the rest obtained from reference TRBV9 and TRBJ1-6, is as follows: DSGVTQTPKHLITATGQRVTLRCSPRSGDLSVYWYQQSLDQGLQFLIQYYNGEERAKGNILERFSAQQFPDLHSELNLSSLELGDSALYFCASSAGGSNSPLHFGNGTRLTVT.

This chain uses TRBV5-1 with TRBJ2-1, with 9 bases identical to TRBD2. This CDR3 spans 19 amino acids. The germline gives CDR1 SGHRS, CDR2 YFSETQ. V lost 1 base to trimming and J lost 3 bases; unmatched junction nucleotides: 14. The CDR3 coding sequence is TGCGCCAGCAGCTTGAAATTAGCGGGAGTCCGAATAAACTACAATGAGCAGTTCTTC. Translated, it gives CASSLKLAGVRINYNEQFF.

This rearrangement joins TRBV9 to TRBJ2-1, with TRBD2 matching 12 bases. CDR3 length: 16 amino acids. The V segment lost 2 bases and the J segment 0 bases; nucleotides outside the gene matches: 0. Germline V gene lookup returns CDR1 SGDLS and CDR2 YYNGEE. CDR3 in amino acids: CASSVTSGGSYNEQFF. In DNA form, the CDR3 reads TGTGCCAGCAGCGTGACTAGCGGGGGCTCCTACAATGAGCAGTTCTTC.

CDR3 coding DNA: TGTGCCAGCAGCGAGGGACTAGCGGGGACGAGTCCCAAGTTTGAGACCCAGTACTTC. Amino acids: CASSEGLAGTSPKFETQYF. This chain uses TRBV7-2 with TRBJ2-5, with 13 bases fitting TRBD2. The length of the CDR3 is 19 residues. Germline assignment: CDR1 SGHTA and CDR2 FQGNSA. Trimming removed 5 bases from V and 5 bases from J; junction bases left unmatched: 17.

This clone has a handful of counts. The chain has TRBV7-9 and TRBJ2-2; D call uncertain. The CDR3 runs 12 residues. Germline V gene data show CDR1 as SEHNR and CDR2 as FQNEAQ (reference sequence). Trimming cost V 5 bases and J 4 bases, with 5 bases left between them. CDR3 in DNA: TGTGCCAGCAGCCCGGTCACCGGGGAGCTGTTTTTT. Its protein is CASSPVTGELFF.